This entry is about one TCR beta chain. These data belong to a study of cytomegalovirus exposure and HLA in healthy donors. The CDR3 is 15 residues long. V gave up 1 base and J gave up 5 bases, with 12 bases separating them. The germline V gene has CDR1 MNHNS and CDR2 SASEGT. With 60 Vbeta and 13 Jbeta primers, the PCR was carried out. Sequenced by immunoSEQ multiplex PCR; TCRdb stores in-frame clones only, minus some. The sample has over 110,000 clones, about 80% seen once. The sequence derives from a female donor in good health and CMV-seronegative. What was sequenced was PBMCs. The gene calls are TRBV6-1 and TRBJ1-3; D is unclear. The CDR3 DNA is TGTGCCAGCAGTGAAGTTCCGGGTCTGAGAAACACCATATATTTT. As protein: CASSEVPGLRNTIYF.